This T cell receptor beta chain derives from a study of blood T cell repertoires in COVID-19. This clone was seen only once. The V and J ends lost 2 bases and 2 bases respectively, with 18 bases between them. The CDR3 is 17 residues long. Per the germline V gene, CDR1 is MNHEY and CDR2 is SVGEGT. The method was immunoSEQ multiplex PCR; TCRdb's version includes in-frame clones alone and lacks a portion of them. The sample includes about 38,000 clones, 84% of them seen just once. The TCR sequence derives from a man in his sixties with COVID-19, enrolled during active disease. V gene TRBV6-2 or TRBV6-3 combines with J gene TRBJ1-1, with D perhaps matching TRBD1 (5 bases). The sequenced sample consisted of peripheral blood. This CDR3 is CASSYPNQGAGNTEAFF. The CDR3 DNA is TGTGCCAGCAGTTACCCTAATCAGGGAGCGGGAAACACTGAAGCTTTCTTT.